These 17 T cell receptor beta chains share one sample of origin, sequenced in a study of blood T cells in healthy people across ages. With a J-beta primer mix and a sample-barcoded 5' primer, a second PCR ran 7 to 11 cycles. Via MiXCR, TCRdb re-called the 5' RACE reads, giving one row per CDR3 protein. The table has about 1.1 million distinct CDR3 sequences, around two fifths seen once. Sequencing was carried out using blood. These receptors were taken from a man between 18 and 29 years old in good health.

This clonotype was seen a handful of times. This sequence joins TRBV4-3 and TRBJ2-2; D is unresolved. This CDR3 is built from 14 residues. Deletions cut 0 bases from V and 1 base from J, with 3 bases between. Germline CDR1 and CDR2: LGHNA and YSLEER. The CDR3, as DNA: TGCGCCAGCAGCCAAGAGGGGAACACCGGGGAGCTGTTTTTT. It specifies CASSQEGNTGELFF.

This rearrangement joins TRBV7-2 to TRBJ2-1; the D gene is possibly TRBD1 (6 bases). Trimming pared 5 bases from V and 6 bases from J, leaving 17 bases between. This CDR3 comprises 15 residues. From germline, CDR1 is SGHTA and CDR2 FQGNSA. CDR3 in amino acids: CASSKNQGFGNEQFF. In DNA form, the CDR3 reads TGTGCCAGCAGCAAGAACCAGGGGTTTGGCAATGAGCAGTTCTTC. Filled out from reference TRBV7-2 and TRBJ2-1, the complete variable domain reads GAGVSQSPSNKVTEKGKDVELRCDPISGHTALYWYRQSLGQGLEFLIYFQGNSAPDKSGLPSDRFSAERTGGSVSTLTIQRTQQEDSAVYLCASSKNQGFGNEQFFGPGTRLTVL.

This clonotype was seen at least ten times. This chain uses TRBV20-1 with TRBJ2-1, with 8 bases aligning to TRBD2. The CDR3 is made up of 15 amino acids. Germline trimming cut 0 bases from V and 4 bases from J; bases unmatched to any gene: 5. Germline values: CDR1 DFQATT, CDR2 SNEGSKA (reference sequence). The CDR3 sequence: CSARDMTSVYNEQFF. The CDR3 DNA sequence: TGCAGTGCTAGAGACATGACTAGCGTGTACAATGAGCAGTTCTTC.

The CDR3 here is CASSQDGLGQANTEAFF. The CDR3, as DNA: TGTGCCAGCAGCCAAGATGGGCTCGGACAGGCGAACACTGAAGCTTTCTTT. The chain joins TRBV4-2 to TRBJ1-1, with 7 bases lining up with TRBD1. CDR1 and CDR2 from the germline V gene are LGHNA and YNFKEQ. The V gene end was trimmed by 0 bases and the J gene end by 1 base; junction bases not matched to a gene: 8. The length of the CDR3 is 17 residues.

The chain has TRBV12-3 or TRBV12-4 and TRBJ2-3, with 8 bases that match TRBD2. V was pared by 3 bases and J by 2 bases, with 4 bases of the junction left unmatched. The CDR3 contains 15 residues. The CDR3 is CASSFTGGNTDTQYF. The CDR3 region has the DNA TGTGCCAGCAGTTTCACGGGGGGGAACACAGATACGCAGTATTTT.

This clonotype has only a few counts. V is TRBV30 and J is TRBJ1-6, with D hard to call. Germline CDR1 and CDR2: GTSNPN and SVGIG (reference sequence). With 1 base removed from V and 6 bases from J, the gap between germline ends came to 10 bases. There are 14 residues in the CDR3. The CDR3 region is CAWSDGQSNSPLHF. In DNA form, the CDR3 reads TGTGCCTGGAGTGATGGGCAGAGTAATTCACCCCTCCACTTT.

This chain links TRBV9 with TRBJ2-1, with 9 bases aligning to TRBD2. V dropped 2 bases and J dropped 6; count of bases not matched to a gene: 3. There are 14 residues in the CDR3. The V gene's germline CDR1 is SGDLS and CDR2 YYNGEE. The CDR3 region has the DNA TGTGCCAGCAGCGTCCCTAGCGGGACCAATGAGCAGTTCTTC. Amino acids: CASSVPSGTNEQFF.

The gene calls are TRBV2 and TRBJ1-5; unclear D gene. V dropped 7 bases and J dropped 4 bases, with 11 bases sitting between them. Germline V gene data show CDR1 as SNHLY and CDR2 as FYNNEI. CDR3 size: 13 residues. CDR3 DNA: TGTGCCAGCACAGTTTGGCCAAATCAGCCCCAGCATTTT. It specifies CASTVWPNQPQHF.

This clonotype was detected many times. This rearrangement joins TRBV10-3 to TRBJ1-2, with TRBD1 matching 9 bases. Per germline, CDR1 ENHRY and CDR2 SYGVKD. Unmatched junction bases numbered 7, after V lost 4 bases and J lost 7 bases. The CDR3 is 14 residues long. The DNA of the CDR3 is TGTGCCATCAGTGGGGGACAGGGCCTGAGTGGCTACACCTTC. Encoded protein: CAISGGQGLSGYTF.

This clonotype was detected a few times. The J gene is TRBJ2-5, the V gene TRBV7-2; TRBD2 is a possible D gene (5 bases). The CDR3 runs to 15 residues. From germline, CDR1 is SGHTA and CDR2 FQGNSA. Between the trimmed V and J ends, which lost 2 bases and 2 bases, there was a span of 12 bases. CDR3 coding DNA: TGTGCCAGCAGCTTATTACAAGCGGCACAAGAGACCCAGTACTTC. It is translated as CASSLLQAAQETQYF.

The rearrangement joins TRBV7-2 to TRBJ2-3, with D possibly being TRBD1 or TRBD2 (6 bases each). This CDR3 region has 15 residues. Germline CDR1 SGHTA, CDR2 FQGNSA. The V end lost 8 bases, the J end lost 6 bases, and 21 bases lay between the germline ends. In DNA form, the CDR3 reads TGTGCCAGCCTCCGTCTGAATGAAGGGGGGGATACGCAGTATTTT. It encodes CASLRLNEGGDTQYF.

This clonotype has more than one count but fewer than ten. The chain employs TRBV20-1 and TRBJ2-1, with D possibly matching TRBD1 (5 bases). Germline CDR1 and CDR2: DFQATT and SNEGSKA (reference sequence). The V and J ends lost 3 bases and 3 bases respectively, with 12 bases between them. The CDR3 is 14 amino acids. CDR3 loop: CSARFPGHYNEQFF. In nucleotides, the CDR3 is TGCAGTGCTAGGTTCCCAGGACACTACAATGAGCAGTTCTTC.

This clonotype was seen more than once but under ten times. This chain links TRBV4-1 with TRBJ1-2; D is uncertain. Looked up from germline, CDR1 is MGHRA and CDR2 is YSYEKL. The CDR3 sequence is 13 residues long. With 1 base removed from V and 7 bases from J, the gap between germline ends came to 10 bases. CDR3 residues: CASSQGARVGYTF. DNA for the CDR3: TGCGCCAGCAGCCAAGGTGCCCGCGTTGGCTACACCTTC.

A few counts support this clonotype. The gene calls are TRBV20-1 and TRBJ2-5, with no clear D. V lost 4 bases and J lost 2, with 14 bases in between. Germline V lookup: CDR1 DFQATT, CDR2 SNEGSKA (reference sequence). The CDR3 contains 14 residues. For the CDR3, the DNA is TGCAGTGCTACCCCCTCGCGACGGCAAGAGACCCAGTACTTC. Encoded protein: CSATPSRRQETQYF.

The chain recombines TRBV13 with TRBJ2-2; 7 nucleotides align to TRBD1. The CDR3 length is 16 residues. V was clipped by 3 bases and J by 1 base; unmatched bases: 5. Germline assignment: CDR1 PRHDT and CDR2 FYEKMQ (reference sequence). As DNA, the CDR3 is TGTGCCAGCAGCTTTACAGGGGTCAGGAACACCGGGGAGCTGTTTTTT. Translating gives CASSFTGVRNTGELFF.

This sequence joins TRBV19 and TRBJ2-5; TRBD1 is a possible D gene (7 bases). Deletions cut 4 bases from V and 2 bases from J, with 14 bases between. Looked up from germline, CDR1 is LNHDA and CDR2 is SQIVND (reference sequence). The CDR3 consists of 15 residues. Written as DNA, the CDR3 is TGTGCCAGTAGTAAGCGGCGGGACAGTCAAGAGACCCAGTACTTC. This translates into CASSKRRDSQETQYF.

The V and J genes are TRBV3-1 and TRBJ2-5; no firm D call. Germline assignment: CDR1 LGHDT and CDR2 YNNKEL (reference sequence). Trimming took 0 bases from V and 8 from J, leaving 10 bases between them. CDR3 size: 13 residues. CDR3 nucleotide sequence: TGTGCCAGCAGCCAAGAACAAGGAACTACCCAGTACTTC. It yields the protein CASSQEQGTTQYF.